These 10 T cell receptor beta chains share one sample of origin, sequenced in a study of T cells in Graves' hyperthyroidism and ophthalmopathy. Amplification of TCR beta CDR3 regions was performed using RNA transcripts as template. RT-PCR in the first round (using the HTBI primer set) targeted the TCR CDR3. From the multiplex PCR reads, TCRdb called clonotypes with MiXCR, one entry per CDR3 protein. The sample gives around 600,000 distinct CDR3 sequences, 12% to 15% of which show up once; roughly 6.9% is in the top ten. Sample: blood. The receptors originated from a woman aged 18-29 years with Graves' ophthalmopathy.

This chain connects TRBV30 to TRBJ2-3; D might be TRBD1 or TRBD2, each matching 6 bases. V dropped 4 bases and J dropped 4 bases, with 12 bases sitting between them. The germline CDR1 and CDR2 sequences are GTSNPN and SVGIG (reference sequence). The CDR3 sequence is 13 residues long. Written as DNA, the CDR3 is TGTGCCTGGAATTCAGGGGAGGCAGATACGCAGTATTTT. Its translation is CAWNSGEADTQYF. The complete variable domain, with remaining parts taken from reference TRBV30 and TRBJ2-3, reads SQTIHQWPATLVQPVGSPLSLECTVEGTSNPNLYWYRQAAGRGLQLLFYSVGIGQISSEVPQNLSASRPQDRQFILSSKKLLLSDSGFYLCAWNSGEADTQYFGPGTRLTVL.

This clonotype has at least ten counts. The chain is built from TRBV20-1 and TRBJ1-1; D possibly corresponds to TRBD1 (6 bases). This CDR3 is 16 amino acids long. V was cut by 0 bases and J by 0 bases, with 14 bases left in between. Germline V gene lookup returns CDR1 DFQATT and CDR2 SNEGSKA (reference sequence). CDR3 nucleotides: TGCAGTGCTAGAGATAGCGGACAGAGAATGAACACTGAAGCTTTCTTT. This translates into CSARDSGQRMNTEAFF.

Comments on this clonotype: A much larger clone sits a single nucleotide away, making a read error possible. This chain uses TRBV7-2 with TRBJ2-1; a weak D match, TRBD2 (6 bases). The length of the CDR3 is 14 residues. Germline values: CDR1 SGHTA, CDR2 FQGNSA. Trimming shortened V by 9 bases and J by 8 bases, and 20 bases separated the two germline ends. Here the CDR3 reads CARSPSGGRDEQFF. The CDR3 region has the DNA TGTGCCAGGAGCCCTTCCGGGGGTAGGGATGAGCAGTTCTTC.

In this sample, this clonotype turned up many times. This sequence joins TRBV12-3 or TRBV12-4 and TRBJ2-7; D unresolved. Trimming left V 4 bases short and J 3 bases short, with 10 bases between. The length of the CDR3 is 13 residues. CDR3 region: CASSSPVYYEQYF. For the CDR3, the DNA is TGTGCCAGCAGTTCACCGGTGTACTACGAGCAGTACTTC.

At least ten counts were recorded for this clonotype. V is TRBV27 and J is TRBJ2-1; D call uncertain. The CDR3 has 15 residues. Trimming pared 0 bases from V and 1 base from J, leaving 7 bases between. Germline V gives CDR1 MNHEY, CDR2 SMNVEV (reference sequence). The CDR3: CASSLSLSSYNEQFF. In nucleotides, the CDR3 is TGTGCCAGCAGTTTATCCCTCTCTTCCTACAATGAGCAGTTCTTC.

This clonotype was picked up many times. J is TRBJ1-5 and V is TRBV18, with a possible D match to TRBD1 (5 bases). The V gene lost 4 bases and the J gene lost 1 base, with 11 bases spanning the gap. The germline V gene encodes CDR1 KGHSH and CDR2 LQKENI. CDR3 length: 15 residues. CDR3 protein: CASSRAEGSNQPQHF. The CDR3 DNA reads as TGTGCCAGCTCACGGGCGGAGGGGAGCAATCAGCCCCAGCATTTT.

The chain has TRBV10-3 and TRBJ2-1, with 7 bases lining up with TRBD1. V lost 6 bases, J lost 5 bases, and 10 bases stayed unmatched. In germline, CDR1 is ENHRY, CDR2 SYGVKD. CDR3 length: 15 residues. The CDR3 reads CAISRGQDGHNEQFF. In DNA, the CDR3 is TGTGCCATCAGCAGAGGACAGGACGGACACAATGAGCAGTTCTTC.

This clonotype was counted only a few times. V and J are TRBV2 and TRBJ2-7, with TRBD2 matching 13 bases. CDR1 and CDR2 from the germline V gene are SNHLY and FYNNEI. The trim removed 6 bases at V and 5 bases at J, leaving 4 bases unmatched. There are 14 residues in the CDR3. In nucleotides, the CDR3 is TGTGCCAGCAGCCGGACTAGCGGGAGAGACGAGCAGTACTTC. It codes for CASSRTSGRDEQYF.

In this sample, this clonotype turned up many times. The rearrangement uses TRBV29-1 and TRBJ2-1, with TRBD1 matching 9 bases. V was clipped by 4 bases and J by 0 bases; unmatched bases: 13. Germline V gene sequence: CDR1 SQVTM, CDR2 ANQGSEA. The CDR3 is 18 amino acids. In nucleotides, the CDR3 is TGCAGCGTTGGGGACAGGGCTAACCTTCCTCTCTCCTACAATGAGCAGTTCTTC. This sequence encodes CSVGDRANLPLSYNEQFF.

In its sample, this clonotype was seen a few times. Given a much more abundant clone one base away, this may be a read error. The chain joins TRBV28 to TRBJ2-7; tentatively, D is TRBD1 (5 bases). CDR3 length equals 15 residues. Germline CDR1 is MDHEN and CDR2 is SYDVKM. V was clipped by 4 bases and J by 5 bases, with 18 bases between them. The CDR3 is CASSSADHAGNEQYF. The CDR3 bases are TGTGCCAGCAGTTCGGCAGACCATGCAGGGAACGAGCAGTACTTC. Filled out from reference TRBV28 and TRBJ2-7, the complete variable domain reads DVKVTQSSRYLVKRTGEKVFLECVQDMDHENMFWYRQDPGLGLRLIYFSYDVKMKEKGDIPEGYSVSREKKERFSLILESASTNQTSMYLCASSSADHAGNEQYFGPGTRLTVT.